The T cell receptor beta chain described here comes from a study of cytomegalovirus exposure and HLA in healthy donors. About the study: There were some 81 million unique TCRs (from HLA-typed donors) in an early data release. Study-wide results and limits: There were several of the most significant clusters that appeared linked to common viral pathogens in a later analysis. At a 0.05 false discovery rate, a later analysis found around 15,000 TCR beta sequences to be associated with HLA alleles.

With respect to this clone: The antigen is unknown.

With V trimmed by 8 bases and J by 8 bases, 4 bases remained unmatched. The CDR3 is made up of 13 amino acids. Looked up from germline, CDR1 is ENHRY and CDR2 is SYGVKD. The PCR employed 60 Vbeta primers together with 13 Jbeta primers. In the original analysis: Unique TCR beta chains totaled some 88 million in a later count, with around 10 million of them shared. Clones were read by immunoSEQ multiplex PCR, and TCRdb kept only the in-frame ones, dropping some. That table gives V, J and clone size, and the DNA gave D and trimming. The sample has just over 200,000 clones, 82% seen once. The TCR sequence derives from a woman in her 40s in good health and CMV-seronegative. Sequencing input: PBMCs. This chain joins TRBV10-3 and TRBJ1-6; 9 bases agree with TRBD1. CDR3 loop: CAIGTGTDSPLHF. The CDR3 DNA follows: TGTGCCATCGGGACAGGGACGGATTCACCCCTCCACTTT.